This TCR beta chain was found in a study of T cell repertoires in cytomegalovirus infection. The sample holds many counts of this clonotype. The trim removed 2 bases at V and 2 bases at J, leaving 3 bases unmatched. Germline assignment: CDR1 SGHTA and CDR2 FQGTGA. This CDR3 region has 15 residues. Each CDR3 protein is one row after TCRdb ran MiXCR on the reads. The repertoire includes a few hundred thousand distinct CDR3 sequences, roughly 16% of them detected once, and around 13% sits in the top ten. The chain uses TRBV7-3 and TRBJ2-1; 7 positions match TRBD2. The receptor was isolated from a human donor in good health (CMV status not recorded). Some clones in this sample may be carry-over from other donors' samples. Sequencing used PBMCs. CDR3 coding DNA: TGTGCCAGCAGCTTAGACGGGGGGACCTACAATGAGCAGTTCTTC. It specifies CASSLDGGTYNEQFF.